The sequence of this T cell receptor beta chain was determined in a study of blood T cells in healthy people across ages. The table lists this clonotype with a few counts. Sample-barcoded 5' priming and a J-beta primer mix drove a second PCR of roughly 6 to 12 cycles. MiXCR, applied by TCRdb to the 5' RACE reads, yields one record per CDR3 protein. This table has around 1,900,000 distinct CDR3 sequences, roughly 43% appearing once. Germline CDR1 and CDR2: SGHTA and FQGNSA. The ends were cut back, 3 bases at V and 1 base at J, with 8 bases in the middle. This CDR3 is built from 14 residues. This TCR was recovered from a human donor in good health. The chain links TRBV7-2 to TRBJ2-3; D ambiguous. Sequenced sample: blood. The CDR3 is CASSLNYGTDTQYF. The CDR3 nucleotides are TGTGCCAGCAGCTTGAACTATGGCACAGATACGCAGTATTTT.